What follows are 30 T cell receptor beta chains derived from one specimen sequenced in a study of T cell responses to AZD1222 COVID-19 vaccine. This table comes from immunoSEQ multiplex PCR, and its TCRdb copy is limited to in-frame clones, with some not included. The repertoire holds about 130,000 clones, with 87% as singletons. This specimen consisted of peripheral blood, obtained on day 0 of AZD1222 vaccination. Every receptor here comes from an adult in good health.

The chain joins TRBV19 to TRBJ1-2; D gene uncertain. Germline CDR1 is LNHDA and CDR2 is SQIVND (reference sequence). Trimming shortened V by 1 base and J by 1 base, and 7 bases separated the two germline ends. This CDR3 comprises 14 residues. CDR3 coding DNA: TGTGCCAGTAGTATAGGATTCGGTAACTATGGCTACACCTTC. It codes for CASSIGFGNYGYTF.

This chain's CDR3 is CATSRARASFNNEQFF. CDR3 nucleotides: TGTGCCACCAGCAGGGCTAGGGCGTCTTTTAACAATGAGCAGTTCTTC. The J gene is TRBJ2-1, the V gene TRBV15; D gene unclear. Germline V gene lookup returns CDR1 LNHNV and CDR2 YYDKDF (reference sequence). V shed 3 bases and J shed 5 bases, with 17 bases lying between them. The length of the CDR3 is 16 residues.

This clone was detected only once. The V call is TRBV7-9, the J call TRBJ2-7, with 8 bases fitting TRBD1. In germline, CDR1 is SEHNR, CDR2 FQNEAQ (reference sequence). The ends lost 5 bases at V and 3 bases at J; junction bases unmatched: 9. CDR3 size: 15 residues. CDR3 bases: TGTGCCAGCAGCCCGCGGACAGGGAAGGGCTACGAGCAGTACTTC. As protein: CASSPRTGKGYEQYF.

This clone was detected once. The rearrangement joins TRBV9 to TRBJ2-5; D call uncertain. Trimming pared 0 bases from V and 3 bases from J, leaving 9 bases between. The CDR3 has 14 residues. The germline CDR1 and CDR2 sequences are SGDLS and YYNGEE. Here the CDR3 reads CASSVGRAKETQYF. The CDR3 region has the DNA TGTGCCAGCAGCGTAGGGAGAGCGAAAGAGACCCAGTACTTC.

Here the CDR3 reads CASSEAGVGIQYF. DNA of the CDR3: TGTGCCAGCAGTGAAGCAGGGGTCGGCATTCAGTACTTC. V and J are TRBV2 and TRBJ2-4, with D possibly being TRBD1 (5 bases). Trimming pared 0 bases from V and 9 bases from J, leaving 9 bases between. The CDR3 runs to 13 residues. Germline lookup yields CDR1 SNHLY and CDR2 FYNNEI.

The chain links TRBV7-2 to TRBJ2-3, with D perhaps TRBD1 or TRBD2 (6 bases each). The germline V gene encodes CDR1 SGHTA and CDR2 FQGNSA. Trimming shortened V by 5 bases and J by 4 bases, and 19 bases separated the two germline ends. The CDR3 is 16 residues long. The DNA for the CDR3 is TGTGCCAGCAGCCAGCGACCAGGGGAGGTCCCAGATACGCAGTATTTT. Protein: CASSQRPGEVPDTQYF.

The chain links TRBV6-5 to TRBJ1-2; D remains ambiguous. Trimming pared 7 bases from V and 4 bases from J, leaving 13 bases between. Germline loops: CDR1 MNHEY, CDR2 SVGAGI. The CDR3 covers 13 residues. CDR3 protein: CASTLDGPYGYTF. The CDR3 nucleotides read TGTGCCAGCACTCTCGACGGACCCTATGGCTACACCTTC.

The V gene is TRBV30, the J gene TRBJ1-6, with 9 bases aligning to TRBD1. CDR1 is GTSNPN and CDR2 is SVGIG in the germline V gene (reference sequence). With V trimmed by 2 bases and J by 7 bases, 3 bases remained unmatched. The CDR3 has 14 residues. The CDR3 DNA reads as TGTGCCTGGAGTCCTGGGACAGGGAATTCACCCCTCCACTTT. Residues: CAWSPGTGNSPLHF.

This sequence joins TRBV3-1 (or the pseudogene TRBV3-2) and TRBJ2-1; 10 nucleotides align to TRBD1. This CDR3 spans 15 amino acids. Germline V gives CDR1 LGHDT, CDR2 YNNKEL (reference sequence). With V trimmed by 3 bases and J by 4 bases, 3 bases remained unmatched. The CDR3 here is CASSQPGQGYNEQFF. DNA for the CDR3: TGTGCCAGCAGCCAGCCGGGACAGGGGTACAATGAGCAGTTCTTC.

The V gene is TRBV21-1, the J gene TRBJ2-7; the table names TRBD1, a call not compared with the DNA. TRBV21-1 is tagged as a pseudogene. CDR3 length: 16 amino acids. CDR3: CASSPPGDRGRNEQYF. CDR3 DNA sequence: TGTGCCAGCAGCCCCCCCGGAGACAGGGGGCGCAACGAGCAGTACTTC.

V usage is TRBV4-3 and J usage is TRBJ2-3; unclear D gene. CDR3 size: 14 residues. Trimming left V 0 bases short and J 2 bases short, with 6 bases between. Germline loops: CDR1 LGHNA, CDR2 YSLEER. The DNA of the CDR3 is TGCGCCAGCAGCCAAGAACCCTTCACAGATACGCAGTATTTT. This sequence encodes CASSQEPFTDTQYF.

CDR3 sequence reads: CASSPGSPRAGELFF. The CDR3 DNA follows: TGTGCCAGCTCACCGGGGTCCCCCCGGGCCGGGGAGCTGTTTTTT. The V gene is TRBV18, the J gene TRBJ2-2; D unresolved. The germline V gene encodes CDR1 KGHSH and CDR2 LQKENI. This CDR3 has 15 amino acids. The V end lost 3 bases, the J end lost 6 bases, and 14 bases lay between the germline ends.

The chain employs TRBV12-3 or TRBV12-4 and TRBJ2-7; no clear D gene. The V and J ends lost 4 bases and 3 bases respectively, with 10 bases between them. The CDR3 covers 13 residues. In DNA, the CDR3 is TGTGCCAGCAGTTCGGCAGTCGTCTACGAGCAGTACTTC. It yields the protein CASSSAVVYEQYF.

This clone was recorded a few times. V and J are TRBV27 and TRBJ1-5; a possible D gene is TRBD1 (5 bases). V was cut by 5 bases and J by 9 bases, with 14 bases left in between. The germline V gene encodes CDR1 MNHEY and CDR2 SMNVEV (reference sequence). This CDR3 spans 13 amino acids. CDR3 DNA: TGTGCCAGCAGTCTTGGGGGGGGACGGCCCCAGCATTTT. This gives the protein CASSLGGGRPQHF.

The chain recombines TRBV4-1 with TRBJ2-3; D is unresolved. Germline-derived CDR1 and CDR2 are MGHRA and YSYEKL. V lost 3 bases to trimming and J lost 6 bases, with 10 bases between them. CDR3 length: 13 amino acids. CDR3 nucleotide sequence: TGCGCCAGCAGCCACGGGTCGTCGGATACGCAGTATTTT. The encoded protein is CASSHGSSDTQYF.

V usage is TRBV7-6 and J usage is TRBJ2-7; D is possibly TRBD1 (6 bases). Between the trimmed V and J ends, which lost 8 bases and 3 bases, there was a span of 8 bases. The CDR3 spans 11 residues. CDR1 is SGHVS, CDR2 FNYEAQ, per germline. As DNA, the CDR3 is TGTGCCAGCGGGGACAACTACGAGCAGTACTTC. Translating gives CASGDNYEQYF.

In its sample, this clone was seen a few times. J is TRBJ1-1 and V is TRBV7-9, with a tentative D call TRBD1 (5 bases). Germline V gene sequence: CDR1 SEHNR, CDR2 FQNEAQ (reference sequence). Trimming took off 4 bases at V and 6 bases at J, with 15 bases between the two ends. This CDR3 comprises 14 residues. In DNA form, the CDR3 reads TGTGCCAGCAGCTGGGGGACCGCAATGTCTGAAGCTTTCTTT. Encoded protein: CASSWGTAMSEAFF.

The chain has TRBV6-1 and TRBJ2-1; TRBD2 agrees at 8 bases. The germline gives CDR1 MNHNS, CDR2 SASEGT. Trimming took 0 bases from V and 0 from J; bases not matched to a gene: 4. The CDR3 loop spans 17 amino acids. The chain's CDR3 is CASSEAAGAPSYNEQFF. CDR3 nucleotides: TGTGCCAGCAGTGAAGCAGCGGGGGCTCCCTCCTACAATGAGCAGTTCTTC.

The chain couples TRBV6-2 or TRBV6-3 to TRBJ2-7; TRBD2 aligns across 8 bases. V lost 6 bases and J lost 4; bases outside the gene matches: 5. Germline V gene sequence: CDR1 MNHEY, CDR2 SVGEGT. This CDR3 spans 13 amino acids. CDR3 residues: CASSPGGVYEQYF. CDR3 nucleotide sequence: TGTGCCAGCAGCCCGGGGGGGGTTTACGAGCAGTACTTC.

The V call is TRBV7-6, the J call TRBJ2-1, with D perhaps TRBD1 or TRBD2 (6 bases each). Germline V CDR1 and CDR2: SGHVS, FNYEAQ. V shed 5 bases and J shed 7 bases, with 21 bases lying between them. CDR3 size: 16 residues. The CDR3 here is CASSPERPGEVNEQFF. CDR3 DNA sequence: TGTGCCAGCAGCCCGGAGCGTCCAGGGGAGGTAAATGAGCAGTTCTTC. Combining the CDR3 with reference TRBV7-6 and TRBJ2-1 gives the whole variable domain GAGVSQSPRYKVTKRGQDVALRCDPISGHVSLYWYRQALGQGPEFLTYFNYEAQQDKSGLPNDRFSAERPEGSISTLTIQRTEQRDSAMYRCASSPERPGEVNEQFFGPGTRLTVL.

In this sample, this clone turned up a few times. V gene TRBV4-1 combines with J gene TRBJ1-4, with unresolved D. The CDR3 contains 12 residues. Per the germline V gene, CDR1 is MGHRA and CDR2 is YSYEKL. V lost 2 bases and J lost 8, with 6 bases in between. In DNA form, the CDR3 reads TGCGCCAGCAGCCAACCCTACGAAAAACTGTTTTTT. This translates into CASSQPYEKLFF.

This chain joins TRBV15 and TRBJ1-5; the D gene is possibly TRBD1 (6 bases). V was shortened by 5 bases and J by 7 bases, with 15 bases between the two germline ends. Germline V gene sequence: CDR1 LNHNV, CDR2 YYDKDF (reference sequence). The CDR3 runs to 14 residues. CDR3 protein: CATSQAGVRQPQHF. For the CDR3, the DNA is TGTGCCACCAGCCAAGCAGGGGTGCGGCAGCCCCAGCATTTT. The entire variable domain, with the rest obtained from reference TRBV15 and TRBJ1-5, is as follows: DAMVIQNPRYQVTQFGKPVTLSCSQTLNHNVMYWYQQKSSQAPKLLFHYYDKDFNNEADTPDNFQSRRPNTSFCFLDIRSPGLGDTAMYLCATSQAGVRQPQHFGDGTRLSIL.

The CDR3 spells CASSGEGGDTQYF. DNA for the CDR3: TGTGCCAGCAGTGGGGAGGGGGGAGATACGCAGTATTTT. V is TRBV25-1 and J is TRBJ2-3, with a weak D call TRBD2 (7 bases). The germline V and J ends were trimmed by 4 bases and 5 bases, with 10 bases remaining between them. The germline CDR1 and CDR2 sequences are MGHDK and SYGVNS. The CDR3 contains 13 residues.

The chain has TRBV3-1 (or the pseudogene TRBV3-2) and TRBJ2-7; 7 nucleotides agree with TRBD1. The trim removed 3 bases at V and 2 bases at J, leaving 4 bases unmatched. CDR1 LGHDT and CDR2 YNNKEL come from the germline V gene (reference sequence). The CDR3 is 14 residues long. The CDR3 DNA follows: TGTGCCAGCAGCCACTGGGACAGAACCTACGAGCAGTACTTC. It codes for CASSHWDRTYEQYF.

The chain is built from TRBV9 and TRBJ2-2; perhaps D is TRBD1 or TRBD2 (5 bases each). The V gene's germline CDR1 is SGDLS and CDR2 YYNGEE. There are 14 residues in the CDR3. V dropped 4 bases and J dropped 3 bases, with 10 bases sitting between them. The CDR3 DNA follows: TGTGCCAGCAGCTTGGGACCGTACACCGGGGAGCTGTTTTTT. Encoded protein: CASSLGPYTGELFF.

This clone was counted only a few times. The chain recombines TRBV7-2 with TRBJ1-6; 10 bases line up with TRBD1. V shed 4 bases, J shed 12 bases, and the junction held 6 bases outside the gene matches. The V gene's germline CDR1 is SGHTA and CDR2 FQGNSA. The CDR3 covers 14 residues. Here the CDR3 reads CASSSSTGGRPLHF. The CDR3 nucleotides read TGTGCCAGCAGCTCCTCGACAGGGGGCCGACCCCTCCACTTT. Supplemented by reference TRBV7-2 and TRBJ1-6, the full variable domain reads GAGVSQSPSNKVTEKGKDVELRCDPISGHTALYWYRQSLGQGLEFLIYFQGNSAPDKSGLPSDRFSAERTGGSVSTLTIQRTQQEDSAVYLCASSSSTGGRPLHFGNGTRLTVT.

The chain has TRBV14 and TRBJ2-5; D gene uncertain. The CDR3 runs to 15 residues. Germline CDR1 SGHDN, CDR2 FVKESK. The ends were cut back, 5 bases at V and 2 bases at J, with 15 bases in the middle. The CDR3 DNA reads TGTGCCAGCAGCAGAGCATTAGGTTCTCAAGAGACCCAGTACTTC. It is translated as CASSRALGSQETQYF. Looking up the rest from reference TRBV14 and TRBJ2-5 gives the full variable domain: EAGVTQFPSHSVIEKGQTVTLRCDPISGHDNLYWYRRVMGKEIKFLLHFVKESKQDESGMPNNRFLAERTGGTYSTLKVQPAELEDSGVYFCASSRALGSQETQYFGPGTRLLVL.

This chain uses TRBV9 with TRBJ1-1; D is unclear. Germline CDR1 and CDR2: SGDLS and YYNGEE. The CDR3 covers 13 residues. Trimming removed 6 bases at V and 7 bases at J, with 16 bases between. CDR3 bases: TGTGCCAGCAACGAAGGAGGGTCCGGTGAAGCTTTCTTT. Its protein is CASNEGGSGEAFF.

A few counts support this clone. The V call is TRBV6-2 or TRBV6-3, the J call TRBJ1-5, with 7 nucleotides matching TRBD1. Per the germline V gene, CDR1 is MNHEY and CDR2 is SVGEGT. The CDR3 covers 16 residues. V lost 0 bases to trimming and J lost 6 bases; unmatched junction nucleotides: 8. The CDR3 here is CASSYSYRGESQPQHF. The CDR3 DNA reads as TGTGCCAGCAGTTACTCTTACAGGGGCGAAAGTCAGCCCCAGCATTTT.

The V and J genes are TRBV2 and TRBJ1-5; D gene uncertain. Trimming stripped 6 bases from V and 2 bases from J, with 8 bases between. Germline V gives CDR1 SNHLY, CDR2 FYNNEI. The CDR3 totals 13 residues. CDR3 DNA sequence: TGTGCCAGCAGCGACGGAGGCAATCAGCCCCAGCATTTT. It codes for CASSDGGNQPQHF.